This is a list of T cell receptor beta chains from one sample in a study of T cell repertoires in cytomegalovirus infection. TCRdb used MiXCR to reprocess the reads, holding one entry per CDR3 protein. The sample lists about 740,000 distinct CDR3 sequences, 35% to 45% seen once, with about 2.8% in the top ten. The sequenced sample was PBMCs. The receptors originated from a human donor in good health (CMV status not recorded). Some clones in this sample may be carry-over from other donors' samples. The CDR3 runs from the conserved cysteine through the conserved F or W. The D gene is left open where the match is weak. A clone size is listed for some rows: how often the clone was seen (once, few, many), or a class if it is expanded.

>TRBV27|NA|NA|TRBJ2-5
CASSPTRKETQYF
TGTGCCAGCAGCCCAACAAGAAAAGAGACCCAGTACTTC
>TRBV7-9|NA|many|TRBJ2-5
CASSTLRDKETQYF
TGTGCCAGCAGTACACTGCGGGATAAAGAGACCCAGTACTTC
>TRBV27|TRBD1|NA|TRBJ1-5
CASSDRGVGSQPQHF
TGTGCCAGCAGCGACAGGGGGGTAGGTAGTCAGCCCCAGCATTTT
>TRBV7-8|NA|NA|TRBJ2-6
CASSPRTQGSGANVLTF
TGTGCCAGCAGCCCGAGAACCCAGGGCTCTGGGGCCAACGTCCTGACTTTC
>TRBV12-3/TRBV12-4|NA|few|TRBJ2-7
CASRLYAGEQYF
TGTGCCAGCAGACTTTATGCGGGCGAGCAGTACTTC
>TRBV27|NA|few|TRBJ2-3
CASSFRGIDTQYF
TGTGCCAGCAGTTTCCGGGGCATCGATACGCAGTATTTT
>TRBV12-3/TRBV12-4|TRBD1|NA|TRBJ1-5
CASSVTGDFNQPQHF
TGTGCCAGCAGTGTAACAGGGGATTTCAATCAGCCCCAGCATTTT
>TRBV3-1|NA|NA|TRBJ2-1
CASSPSRGYSYNEQFF
TGTGCCAGCAGCCCCAGTAGGGGTTACTCCTACAATGAGCAGTTCTTC
>TRBV9|NA|NA|TRBJ1-1
CASSARDVTEAFF
TGTGCCAGCAGCGCGAGGGACGTGACTGAAGCTTTCTTT
>TRBV24-1|NA|NA|TRBJ2-5
CATSDGGSETQYF
TGTGCCACCAGTGATGGGGGGTCGGAGACCCAGTACTTC
>TRBV6-1|NA|NA|TRBJ2-1
CASSEPTTPWGRGAYNEKFF
NA
>TRBV6-1|NA|NA|TRBJ2-2
CASSEASSSGELFF
TGTGCCAGCAGTGAAGCGTCTAGCTCCGGGGAGCTGTTTTTT
>TRBV4-2|NA|NA|TRBJ1-1
CASSQEVGARDTEAFF
TGTGCCAGCAGCCAAGAGGTGGGGGCGAGGGACACTGAAGCTTTCTTT
>TRBV11-2|NA|NA|TRBJ2-7
CASTLRFGEQYF
TGTGCCAGCACCCTAAGGTTCGGCGAGCAGTACTTC
>TRBV29-1|NA|NA|TRBJ1-2
CSVEDRRTAYGYTF
TGCAGCGTTGAAGATCGGCGGACAGCCTATGGCTACACCTTC
>TRBV7-9|NA|few|TRBJ2-3
CASSASSGTDTQYF
TGTGCCAGCAGCGCTAGCTCCGGCACAGATACGCAGTATTTT
>TRBV15|TRBD1|few|TRBJ1-2
CATSRDHPGGSFGGYTF
TGTGCCACCAGCAGAGATCATCCAGGGGGCTCCTTCGGTGGCTACACCTTC
>TRBV12-3/TRBV12-4|NA|NA|TRBJ1-1
CASSLRQIMNTEAFF
TGTGCCAGCAGTTTACGACAGATCATGAACACTGAAGCTTTCTTT
>TRBV29-1|TRBD2|NA|TRBJ2-5
CSATPGLAGETQYF
TGCAGCGCCACTCCAGGACTAGCGGGAGAGACCCAGTACTTC
>TRBV5-6|NA|NA|TRBJ1-5
CASSSWARGISNQPQHF
TGTGCCAGCAGCTCATGGGCGCGAGGGATTAGCAATCAGCCCCAGCATTTT
>TRBV29-1|TRBD2|few|TRBJ2-3
CSVEGPRGLAGQDTQYF
TGCAGCGTTGAAGGCCCGAGGGGACTAGCGGGCCAAGATACGCAGTATTTT
>TRBV4-1|TRBD1|few|TRBJ1-4
CASSPALTGGNEKLFF
TGCGCCAGCAGCCCTGCGCTAACAGGGGGTAATGAAAAACTGTTTTTT
>TRBV11-2|NA|few|TRBJ2-7
CASSLDGWQGRGYEQYF
TGTGCCAGCAGCTTAGATGGGTGGCAGGGGAGAGGGTACGAGCAGTACTTC
>TRBV5-1|NA|NA|TRBJ1-2
CASSLGSVFGYGYTF
TGCGCCAGCAGCTTGGGTTCGGTATTTGGCTATGGCTACACCTTC
>TRBV27|NA|NA|TRBJ1-4
CASRGRRNEKLFF
TGTGCCAGCAGAGGACGGAGAAATGAAAAACTGTTTTTT
>TRBV7-2|NA|few|TRBJ2-3
CASSLAYRVSTDTQYF
TGTGCCAGCAGCTTAGCTTACAGGGTTAGCACAGATACGCAGTATTTT
>TRBV7-8|TRBD1|many|TRBJ2-7
CASSLGGQGIIQYF
TGTGCCAGCAGCCTGGGGGGACAGGGAATTATCCAGTACTTC
>TRBV2|TRBD1|few|TRBJ2-3
CASSDQQGATDTQYF
TGTGCCAGCAGTGACCAGCAGGGGGCCACAGATACGCAGTATTTT
>TRBV7-2|NA|many|TRBJ2-7
CASSLVSEYEQYF
TGTGCCAGCAGCTTAGTGTCAGAATACGAGCAGTACTTC
>TRBV20-1|NA|NA|TRBJ1-5
CSARDRGRENQPQHF
TGCAGTGCTAGAGACCGGGGTCGAGAGAATCAGCCCCAGCATTTT
>TRBV5-1|TRBD2|NA|TRBJ2-1
CASSLELAGPYNEQFF
TGCGCCAGCAGCTTGGAGCTAGCGGGACCTTACAATGAGCAGTTCTTC
>TRBV2|NA|few|TRBJ1-1
CASKVQSGGSTEAFF
TGTGCCAGCAAGGTACAATCGGGGGGCTCTACTGAAGCTTTCTTT
>TRBV28|NA|NA|TRBJ1-1
CASSFFDGGTTEAFF
TGTGCCAGCAGTTTTTTTGATGGGGGGACCACTGAAGCTTTCTTT
>TRBV7-8|NA|few|TRBJ1-2
CASSLSPGVGYTF
TGTGCCAGCAGCTTATCTCCGGGAGTTGGCTACACCTTC
>TRBV28|TRBD1|NA|TRBJ1-4
CASSLPDRGREKLFF
TGTGCCAGCAGTTTACCCGACAGGGGTCGGGAAAAACTGTTTTTT